One and the same sample provided the 2 T cell receptor beta chains below, sequenced in a study of cytomegalovirus exposure and HLA in healthy donors. Some clones are missing from TCRdb's copy, which holds only in-frame ones; the method was immunoSEQ multiplex PCR. This sample has about 50,000 clones, with around 94% found just once. Sequenced sample: PBMCs. The receptors were sampled from a man aged 18 to 35 in good health and CMV-seronegative.

The chain links TRBV7-6 to TRBJ1-1, with 8 positions matching TRBD1. Germline V CDR1 and CDR2: SGHVS, FNYEAQ. Germline trimming cut 5 bases from V and 0 bases from J; bases unmatched to any gene: 5. CDR3 size: 15 residues. DNA for the CDR3: TGTGCCAGCAGCCCTCGACAGGGGCTGAACACTGAAGCTTTCTTT. Its translation: CASSPRQGLNTEAFF.

This rearrangement joins TRBV11-2 to TRBJ2-5; weak D call: TRBD1 (6 bases). There are 16 residues in the CDR3. Per germline, CDR1 SGHAT and CDR2 FQNNGV. Deletions cut 1 base from V and 5 bases from J, with 17 bases between. The CDR3 is CASSLVARGPYETQYF. DNA of the CDR3: TGTGCCAGCAGCTTAGTAGCCAGGGGTCCCTATGAGACCCAGTACTTC.